These T cell receptor beta chains were read from a single sample in a study of Graves' ophthalmopathy and Graves' hyperthyroidism. TCRdb processed the multiplex PCR reads anew with MiXCR; each CDR3 protein has one entry. The sample holds fewer than 600,000 distinct CDR3 sequences; roughly 14% are singletons and the top ten take over 8%. The source material was blood. These receptors came from a woman in her thirties with Graves' ophthalmopathy. Both conserved end residues are part of each CDR3. The D gene is left open where the match is weak. The size entry is marked missing in some rows and otherwise reads once, few, many or a size class.

DNA,CDR3,size,D,J,length,V
TGTGCCAGCAGTTACAGGCCTAGCGGGGGACATTCCTACGGGCAGTACTTC,CASSYRPSGGHSYGQYF,few,TRBD2,TRBJ2-7,17,TRBV6-2/TRBV6-3
TGTGCCAGCAGCACCCTGGGGGGGAGGGGACCCTACGAGCAGTACTTC,CASSTLGGRGPYEQYF,many,TRBD2,TRBJ2-7,16,TRBV2
TGTGCCAGCAGTAGGGACAGGGGGCAGGTTGGCTACACCTTC,CASSRDRGQVGYTF,many,TRBD1,TRBJ1-2,14,TRBV12-3/TRBV12-4
TGCAGTGCTCTAAGACAGGACTACGAGCAGTACTTC,CSALRQDYEQYF,many,.,TRBJ2-7,12,TRBV20-1
TGTGCCAGTAGTATGACAGGAGGTCCCTACGAGCAGTACTTC,CASSMTGGPYEQYF,many,.,TRBJ2-7,14,TRBV19
TGCGCCAGCAGCTGGGAACTCAACACCGGGGAGCTGTTTTTT,CASSWELNTGELFF,.,.,TRBJ2-2,14,TRBV5-1
TGTGCCTGCAGTTACGGGTTCGGCAGAGGAAACACCGGGGAGCTGTTTTTT,CACSYGFGRGNTGELFF,few,.,TRBJ2-2,17,TRBV6-5
TGTGCCAGCAGTTCCGGGGGAAGCTCCTATAATTCACCCCTCCACTTT,CASSSGGSSYNSPLHF,many,.,TRBJ1-6,16,TRBV12-3/TRBV12-4
TGTGCCAGCAGCCCCTCAGCGGGAGGGTCTCAGTACTTC,CASSPSAGGSQYF,few,TRBD2,TRBJ2-7,13,TRBV9
TGCAGCGTTGAGGTACAAACAGGGAACACTGAAGCTTTCTTT,CSVEVQTGNTEAFF,.,.,TRBJ1-1,14,TRBV29-1
TGCAGCGTTGGACAGAACCCAAACTATGGCTACACCTTC,CSVGQNPNYGYTF,many,.,TRBJ1-2,13,TRBV29-1
TGTGCCAGCAGCCGGGGGACAGTCTATGGCTACACCTTC,CASSRGTVYGYTF,many,TRBD1,TRBJ1-2,13,TRBV14
TGTGCCAGCAGCTTAGGTGGGACGTACTATGGCTACACCTTC,CASSLGGTYYGYTF,.,.,TRBJ1-2,14,TRBV7-9
TGTGCCAGCAGTGAAACAGGGGGGGCGGGCAATCAGCCCCAGCATTTT,CASSETGGAGNQPQHF,many,TRBD1,TRBJ1-5,16,TRBV2
TGTGCCAGCAGTTTCGGCGGCCCCGGGGAGCTGTTTTTT,CASSFGGPGELFF,.,.,TRBJ2-2,13,TRBV12-3/TRBV12-4
TGCAGTGCTCCCCTAAGGGCTACACGGAACACTGAAGCTTTCTTT,CSAPLRATRNTEAFF,once,.,TRBJ1-1,15,TRBV20-1
TGTGCCAGCAGTGGCCGGGAGTTCACCGGGGAGCTGTTTTTT,CASSGREFTGELFF,.,.,TRBJ2-2,14,TRBV2
TGTGCCAGCAGCGTAGCGGCTAGCGGGGAAGTAGAGACCCAGTACTTC,CASSVAASGEVETQYF,few,TRBD2,TRBJ2-5,16,TRBV9
TGTGCCAGCAGCTCACCCACCGGGACAATAAGTCCCATCCAAGAGACCCAGTACTTC,CASSSPTGTISPIQETQYF,many,.,TRBJ2-5,19,TRBV7-3
TGTGCCAGCAGCCACGGCGGGCAGGGGCCGTACTTC,CASSHGGQGPYF,many,.,TRBJ2-7,12,TRBV6-1
TGTGCCAGCAGCCAAGACCCACGCCAAGAGACCCAGTACTTC,CASSQDPRQETQYF,.,.,TRBJ2-5,14,TRBV3-1
TGTGCCAGCAGTGAAGCCTACCCACAGGGCACCGGGGAGCTGTTTTTT,CASSEAYPQGTGELFF,many,.,TRBJ2-2,16,TRBV2
TGTGCCAGTAGTCTAAAGACAAGCAATCAGCCCCAGCATTTT,CASSLKTSNQPQHF,many,.,TRBJ1-5,14,TRBV19
TGTGCCAGCAGAGAAAAGTTCTCTGGAAACACCATATATTTT,CASREKFSGNTIYF,.,.,TRBJ1-3,14,TRBV28
TGTGCCAGCAGTTTAGCGGACAGGTCAATCAAGCCCCAGCATTTT,CASSLADRSIKPQHF,many,TRBD1,TRBJ1-5,15,TRBV28
TGTGCCACCAGCACCGGGACAGAAGGAATGAACACTGAAGCTTTCTTT,CATSTGTEGMNTEAFF,many,TRBD1,TRBJ1-1,16,TRBV15
TGTGCCAGCAGTTTGCTGGACAGGATATACGAGCAGTACTTC,CASSLLDRIYEQYF,many,TRBD1,TRBJ2-7,14,TRBV27
TGCAGGCCACTTAGGACAGGGGTCATAGCCAAAAACATTCAGTACTTC,CRPLRTGVIAKNIQYF,.,TRBD1,TRBJ2-4,16,TRBV20-1
TGTGCCAGCAGTGAATTGATAGCCAACTATGGCTACACCTTC,CASSELIANYGYTF,many,.,TRBJ1-2,14,TRBV6-1
TGTGCCAGCAGCTCCGGACCCCTAAGGAGATTC,CASSSGPLRRF,.,.,TRBJ2-5,11,TRBV11-3
TGTGCCTGGAGTACCCCAATACAGGCGGCCTTC,CAWSTPIQAAF,many,.,TRBJ1-2,11,TRBV30
TGTGCCAGCATCATCGACTCAGGGGGTAGTAACTATGGCTACACCTTC,CASIIDSGGSNYGYTF,many,TRBD1,TRBJ1-2,16,TRBV11-2
TGCGCCAGCAGCCTGGGCCTAGCGGGATGGTCTTTCGAGCAGTACTTC,CASSLGLAGWSFEQYF,many,TRBD2,TRBJ2-7,16,TRBV5-1
TGTGCCAGCAGCCGGGAACAGGTCCTCCACTTT,CASSREQVLHF,many,.,TRBJ1-6,11,TRBV28
TGTGCCAGCAGTGATTCGGGACCGAACCCCTACGAGCAGTACTTC,CASSDSGPNPYEQYF,many,.,TRBJ2-7,15,TRBV6-1
TGTGCCAGCCGCAGGGGACCCCAAGAGACCCAGTACTTC,CASRRGPQETQYF,many,.,TRBJ2-5,13,TRBV6-1
TGTGCCAGCAGTTACATTGCCGGGACCTACGAGCAGTACTTC,CASSYIAGTYEQYF,many,.,TRBJ2-7,14,TRBV6-5
TGCGCCAGCAGCCTTGACTACTCCTACGAGCAGTACTTC,CASSLDYSYEQYF,many,.,TRBJ2-7,13,TRBV5-1
TGTGCCAGCAGCTCAACAGGGTGGTCTCGTGGCTACACCTTC,CASSSTGWSRGYTF,many,.,TRBJ1-2,14,TRBV11-3
TGTGCCAGCAGTGAAGAAGGAGTTAGTGGCTACACCTTC,CASSEEGVSGYTF,many,.,TRBJ1-2,13,TRBV6-1
TGCGCCAGCAGCCAAGATTCCGGGCAGGGCTACGAGCAGTACTTC,CASSQDSGQGYEQYF,.,.,TRBJ2-7,15,TRBV4-1
TGTGCCAGCAGTTTCCACCGGGACAGGGGGGTCAACTCACCCCTCCACTTT,CASSFHRDRGVNSPLHF,few,TRBD1,TRBJ1-6,17,TRBV6-5
TGTGCCAGCGCCTGGGGGCATTCTGAAGCTTTCTTT,CASAWGHSEAFF,many,.,TRBJ1-1,12,TRBV12-3/TRBV12-4
TGTGCCAGCAGTTACCATAGGGGGGGTAGCTATGGCTACACCTTC,CASSYHRGGSYGYTF,many,.,TRBJ1-2,15,TRBV6-5
TGTGCCAGCAGTGAAGAGGCAGCCCCTTTCGATAATGGACCCCTCCACTTT,CASSEEAAPFDNGPLHF,many,.,TRBJ1-6,17,TRBV6-1
TGTGCCTTAGGACTAGCGACGAACACCGGGGAGCTGTTTTTT,CALGLATNTGELFF,many,TRBD2,TRBJ2-2,14,TRBV6-5
TGCAGTGCTATCGGCGGGAGGGCCGGGAACGAGCAGTACTTC,CSAIGGRAGNEQYF,many,TRBD2,TRBJ2-7,14,TRBV20-1
TGTGCCAGCAGTTACTCGATTCGGTCAGGGTACAGCAATCAGCCCCAGCATTTT,CASSYSIRSGYSNQPQHF,.,.,TRBJ1-5,18,TRBV6-2/TRBV6-3
TGTGCCACCAGATCAAACACTGAAGCTTTCTTT,CATRSNTEAFF,many,.,TRBJ1-1,11,TRBV24-1
TGTGCCAGCAGCCAGGGGCGCGGCTACACCTTC,CASSQGRGYTF,many,.,TRBJ1-2,11,TRBV6-2/TRBV6-3
TGTGCCAGCAGCTTATCTGCAACGGCGGGCACTGAAGCTTTCTTT,CASSLSATAGTEAFF,many,.,TRBJ1-1,15,TRBV7-2
TGTGCCAGCAGTTTAAATCCGGGGCGGTCGGCTTTCTTT,CASSLNPGRSAFF,many,.,TRBJ1-1,13,TRBV28
TGCAGCGTTGACCAGCAGGGCGGGAAGTATGGCTACACCTTC,CSVDQQGGKYGYTF,many,.,TRBJ1-2,14,TRBV29-1
TGTGCCAGCAGTATCCTCGGGACGCCTTCCTACGAGCAGTACTTC,CASSILGTPSYEQYF,many,.,TRBJ2-7,15,TRBV28
TGTGCCAGTAACTCAGACAGTCCCTTCGATGGCTACACCTTC,CASNSDSPFDGYTF,few,.,TRBJ1-2,14,TRBV19
TGTGCCACCAGCAGAGATTCGAGTAGCAACGACGAGCAGTACTTC,CATSRDSSSNDEQYF,.,.,TRBJ2-7,15,TRBV15
TGTGCCAGCAGTTACTCGGGACAATACAACACTGAAGCTTTCTTT,CASSYSGQYNTEAFF,.,.,TRBJ1-1,15,TRBV6-5